This T cell receptor beta chain is drawn from a study of long-term antiretroviral therapy in people with HIV. A note on this clone: Its antigen is unknown.

Version v3.0 of the immunoSEQ assay ran at survey level. Clones were sequenced by immunoSEQ multiplex PCR, and TCRdb holds only the in-frame ones, with some missing. Of about 30,000 clones in the sample, around 95% are singletons; the top ten hold roughly 8%. Study-level findings and limits: Blood, drawn from 2004 to 2017, may reflect older ART regimens.

CDR3 length equals 16 residues. The germline V gene has CDR1 SGHNT and CDR2 YYREEE (reference sequence). V lost 0 bases to trimming and J lost 4 bases; unmatched junction nucleotides: 5. In the United States, treatment was given to all participants with HIV. The source of this sequence is a young man with HIV. The chain links TRBV5-4 to TRBJ1-5; the match to TRBD1 covers 9 bases. Sequenced here: unsorted PBMCs, sampled 5.3 years after starting antiretroviral therapy. CDR3 DNA sequence: TGTGCCAGCAGCTTGGGGGGACAGGGCGTGAATCAGCCCCAGCATTTT. Its translation: CASSLGGQGVNQPQHF.